This entry concerns a single T cell receptor beta chain. This CDR3 has 15 amino acids. CDR1 is SNHLY and CDR2 is FYNNEI in the germline V gene. V lost 2 bases and J lost 10; bases outside the gene matches: 7. This sample was included in a study of blood T cell repertoires in COVID-19. The overall study: Acute and convalescent COVID-19 samples came from the United States, Italy and Spain.

Authors' methods: Amplification of reference gene primers provided the estimated nucleated cell counts. Produced via immunoSEQ multiplex PCR; TCRdb's table is partial and in-frame only. Clone size and the V and J calls come from that table; the DNA yielded D and trimming. The data hold 150,000 to 250,000 clones, with 94% observed a single time. Sequenced material: peripheral blood. The chain recombines TRBV2 with TRBJ1-6; 8 bases match TRBD1. This TCR derives from a man aged 25 to 45 with COVID-19, enrolled during active disease. The CDR3 region is CASSESTGGGSPLHF. The CDR3, as DNA: TGTGCCAGCAGTGAATCCACAGGGGGTGGGTCACCCCTCCACTTT.